This T cell receptor beta chain originates from a study of CD8+CD57+ T cells in acquired aplastic anemia. Study-level information: Sorted CD4+ plus CD8+ cells gave DNA averaging roughly 2.9 ug. General observations from the study: Patients and controls shared around 30 CD8+ CDR3 sequences.

In the case of this clonotype: Its antigen is not identified.

This CDR3 has 17 residues. Germline assignment: CDR1 SGHTA and CDR2 FQGNSA. V lost 3 bases to trimming and J lost 12 bases, with 24 bases between them. Sequencing involved patients with CD8+CD57+ cell expansion previously shown by flow cytometry. By the time of blood sampling, patients had still received no therapy. TCR beta VDJ and CDR3 profiling used genomic DNA as template. TCRdb re-called the reads with MiXCR, one entry per CDR3 protein. In the table there are fewer than 300,000 distinct CDR3 sequences, roughly 82% of which are singletons. This receptor was obtained from a human donor with aplastic anemia. Material: sorted CD4+, CD8+, or CD8+CD57+ T cells (not recorded which) from PBMCs. The V call is TRBV7-2, the J call TRBJ2-6; maybe TRBD1 (5 bases). For the CDR3, the DNA is TGTGCCAGCAGCTTTGGGCCAGACGCGACAGCCCTTTCCGTCCTGACTTTC. The encoded protein is CASSFGPDATALSVLTF.